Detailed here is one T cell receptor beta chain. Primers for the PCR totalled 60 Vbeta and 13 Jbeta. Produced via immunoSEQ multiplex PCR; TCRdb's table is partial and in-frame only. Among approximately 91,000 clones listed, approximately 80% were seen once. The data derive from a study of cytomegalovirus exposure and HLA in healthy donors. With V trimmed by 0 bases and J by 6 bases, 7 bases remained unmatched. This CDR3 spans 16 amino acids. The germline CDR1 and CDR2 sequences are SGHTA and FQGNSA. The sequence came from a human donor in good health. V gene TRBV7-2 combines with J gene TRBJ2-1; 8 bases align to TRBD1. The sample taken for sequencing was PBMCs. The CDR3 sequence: CASSLAVQGGINEQFF. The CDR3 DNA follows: TGTGCCAGCAGCTTAGCCGTACAGGGGGGTATCAATGAGCAGTTCTTC.